The 4 T cell receptor beta chains presented below share a single source sample, sequenced in a study of T cells in Graves' hyperthyroidism and ophthalmopathy (dated by TCRdb to the late 2010s). Libraries were constructed by multiplex PCR. Sequencing instrument: Illumina HiSeq 2000. Amplification of TCR beta CDR3 regions was carried out from RNA transcripts. The TCR CDR3 was subjected to a first round of RT-PCR using the HTBI primer set and the Qiagen OneStep RT-PCR kit. TCRdb took the public reads, trimmed them with fastp at Q25, ran MiXCR for clone calling and kept in-frame beta chains. All rows with the same CDR3 protein become a single entry with the most common DNA and genes. For this sample there are a few hundred thousand distinct CDR3 sequences; around a sixth appear just once. The ten largest clones add up to around 54% of the sample. The sequencing input was blood. The source is a woman aged 45-65 years with Graves' hyperthyroidism.

The rearrangement links TRBV12-3 or TRBV12-4 to TRBJ2-2; TRBD2 might be the D (7 bases). The V and J ends lost 3 bases and 6 bases respectively, with 20 bases between them. The length of the CDR3 is 17 residues. As DNA, the CDR3 is TGTGCCAGCAGTTTGGTATGGGTAGGGGGGGACGCCGGGGAGCTGTTTTTT. Encoded protein: CASSLVWVGGDAGELFF.

The V and J genes are TRBV29-1 and TRBJ1-2; D ambiguous. Deletions cut 2 bases from V and 0 bases from J, with 16 bases between. This CDR3 spans 16 amino acids. Germline V gene lookup returns CDR1 SQVTM and CDR2 ANQGSEA. CDR3 protein: CSVESLPLHPNYGYTF. CDR3 coding DNA: TGCAGCGTTGAATCCCTCCCACTGCACCCTAACTATGGCTACACCTTC.

J is TRBJ2-1 and V is TRBV29-1, with TRBD1 matching 8 bases. CDR1 is SQVTM and CDR2 is ANQGSEA in the germline V gene. This CDR3 is built from 13 residues. Trimming at V came to 2 bases and at J to 5 bases, leaving 2 bases not matched to a gene. The CDR3 here is CSVEPTGDNEQFF. CDR3 DNA: TGCAGCGTTGAACCGACAGGGGACAATGAGCAGTTCTTC.

This clonotype has at least ten counts. This chain links TRBV5-6 with TRBJ1-5; possible D gene TRBD1, 6 bases. The CDR3 sequence is 16 residues long. Germline CDR1 reads SGHDT; CDR2 reads YYEEEE. V lost 4 bases and J 3 bases, leaving 17 bases between the germline ends. The chain's CDR3 is CASSPSGAPFNQPQHF. The CDR3 DNA sequence: TGTGCCAGCAGCCCCTCAGGGGCCCCATTCAATCAGCCCCAGCATTTT.